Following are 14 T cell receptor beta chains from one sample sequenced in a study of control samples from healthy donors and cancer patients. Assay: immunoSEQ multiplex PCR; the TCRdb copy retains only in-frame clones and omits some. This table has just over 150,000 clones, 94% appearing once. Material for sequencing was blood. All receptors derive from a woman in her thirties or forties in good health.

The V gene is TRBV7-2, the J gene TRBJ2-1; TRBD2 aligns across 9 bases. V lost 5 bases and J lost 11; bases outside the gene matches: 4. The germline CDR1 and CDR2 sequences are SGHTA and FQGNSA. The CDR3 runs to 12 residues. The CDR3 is CASSPGLAKQFF. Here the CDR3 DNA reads TGTGCCAGCAGCCCGGGACTAGCTAAGCAGTTCTTC.

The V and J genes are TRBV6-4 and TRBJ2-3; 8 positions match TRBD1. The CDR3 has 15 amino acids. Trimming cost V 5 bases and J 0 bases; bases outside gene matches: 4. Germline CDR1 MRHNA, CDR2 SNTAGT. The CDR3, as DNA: TGTGCCAGCAGTCAGGGGGCCGGTAGCACAGATACGCAGTATTTT. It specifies CASSQGAGSTDTQYF.

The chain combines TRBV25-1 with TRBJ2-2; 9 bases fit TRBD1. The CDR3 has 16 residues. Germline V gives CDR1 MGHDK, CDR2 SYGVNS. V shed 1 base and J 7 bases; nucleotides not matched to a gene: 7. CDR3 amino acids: CASSEWGTGKDGELFF. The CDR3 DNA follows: TGTGCCAGCAGTGAATGGGGGACAGGGAAGGACGGGGAGCTGTTTTTT.

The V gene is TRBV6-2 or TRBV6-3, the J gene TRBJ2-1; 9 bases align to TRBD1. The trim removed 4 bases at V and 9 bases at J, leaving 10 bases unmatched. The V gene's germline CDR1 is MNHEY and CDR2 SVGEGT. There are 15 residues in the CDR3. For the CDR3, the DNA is TGTGCCAGCAGTTCCCGGGACAGGGTCTACGGTGAGCAGTTCTTC. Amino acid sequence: CASSSRDRVYGEQFF.

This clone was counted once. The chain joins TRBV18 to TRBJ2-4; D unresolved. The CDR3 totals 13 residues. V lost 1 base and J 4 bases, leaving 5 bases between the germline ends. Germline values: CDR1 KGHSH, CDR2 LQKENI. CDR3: CASSPQGKNIQYF. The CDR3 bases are TGTGCCAGCTCACCACAGGGAAAAAACATTCAGTACTTC.

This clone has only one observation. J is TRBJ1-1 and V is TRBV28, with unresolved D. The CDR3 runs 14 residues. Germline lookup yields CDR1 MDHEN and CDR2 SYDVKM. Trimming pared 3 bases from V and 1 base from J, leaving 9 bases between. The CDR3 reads CASSFGLGNTEAFF. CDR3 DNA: TGTGCCAGCAGTTTTGGTCTCGGGAACACTGAAGCTTTCTTT.

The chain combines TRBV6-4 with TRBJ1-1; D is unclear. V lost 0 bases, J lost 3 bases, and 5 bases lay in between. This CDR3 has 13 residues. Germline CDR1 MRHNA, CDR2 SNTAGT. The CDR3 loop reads CASSDSKDTEAFF. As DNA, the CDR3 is TGTGCCAGCAGTGACTCGAAGGACACTGAAGCTTTCTTT.

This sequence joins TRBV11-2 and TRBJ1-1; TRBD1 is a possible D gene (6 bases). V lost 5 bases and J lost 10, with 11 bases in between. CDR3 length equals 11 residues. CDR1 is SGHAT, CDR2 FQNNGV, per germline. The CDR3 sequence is CASSLQGGAFF. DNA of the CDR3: TGTGCCAGCAGCCTACAGGGAGGAGCTTTCTTT.

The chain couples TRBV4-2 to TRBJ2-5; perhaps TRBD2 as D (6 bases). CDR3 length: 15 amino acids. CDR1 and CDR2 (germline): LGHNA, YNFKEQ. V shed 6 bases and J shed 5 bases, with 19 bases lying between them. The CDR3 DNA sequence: TGTGCCAGCAGGGGGAACGGGGGAGCTTGGGAGACCCAGTACTTC. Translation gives CASRGNGGAWETQYF.

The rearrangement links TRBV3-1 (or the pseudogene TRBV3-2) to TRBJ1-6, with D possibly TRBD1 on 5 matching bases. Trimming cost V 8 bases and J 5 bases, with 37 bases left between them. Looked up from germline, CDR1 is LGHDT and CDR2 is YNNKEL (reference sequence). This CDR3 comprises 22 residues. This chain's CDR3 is CASPPQPQAAVVQAANNSPLHF. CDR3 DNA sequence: TGTGCCAGCCCTCCACAGCCCCAAGCAGCCGTAGTACAGGCCGCTAATAATTCACCCCTCCACTTT.

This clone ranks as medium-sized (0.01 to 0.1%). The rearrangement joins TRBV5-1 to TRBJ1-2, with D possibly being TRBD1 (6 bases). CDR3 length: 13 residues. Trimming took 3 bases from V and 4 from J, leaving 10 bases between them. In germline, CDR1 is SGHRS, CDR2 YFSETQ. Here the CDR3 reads CASSWDKSYGYTF. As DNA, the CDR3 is TGCGCCAGCAGCTGGGACAAATCCTATGGCTACACCTTC.

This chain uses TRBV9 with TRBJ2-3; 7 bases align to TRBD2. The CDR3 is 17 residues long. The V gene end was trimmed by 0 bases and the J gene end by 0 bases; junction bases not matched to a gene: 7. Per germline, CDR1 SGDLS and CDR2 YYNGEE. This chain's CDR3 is CASSVEGRATSTDTQYF. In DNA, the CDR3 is TGTGCCAGCAGCGTAGAGGGGAGGGCCACTAGCACAGATACGCAGTATTTT.

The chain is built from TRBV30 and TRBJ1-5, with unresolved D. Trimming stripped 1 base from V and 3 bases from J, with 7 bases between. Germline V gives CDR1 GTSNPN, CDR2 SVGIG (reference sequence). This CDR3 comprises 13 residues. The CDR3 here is CAWSEGTNQPQHF. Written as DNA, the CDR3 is TGTGCCTGGAGTGAAGGCACCAATCAGCCCCAGCATTTT.

CDR3 protein: CSVERGVHEQYF. CDR3 bases: TGCAGCGTTGAAAGAGGGGTCCACGAGCAGTACTTC. The rearrangement uses TRBV29-1 and TRBJ2-7; either TRBD1 or TRBD2 may fit D (5 bases each). Germline CDR1 and CDR2: SQVTM and ANQGSEA. Trimming cost V 2 bases and J 5 bases, with 10 bases left between them. This CDR3 comprises 12 residues.